This entry features one T cell receptor (beta chain) sequence. This record comes from a study of shared clonotypes between healthy human individuals. Measured with immunoSEQ multiplex PCR; TCRdb has only the in-frame clones, and not every one. The table lists roughly 100,000 clones, about 66% of them singletons. The CDR3 has 13 amino acids. Per germline, CDR1 SGHVS and CDR2 FNYEAQ. With 2 bases clipped from V and 6 bases from J, the junction kept 3 bases outside the gene matches. Input material: memory CD8+ T cells sorted from blood. Indicated subset: CD45RO+ cells pooled with CCR7-negative TemRA cells. This sequence originates from a woman between 25 and 40 years old in good health. The rearrangement joins TRBV7-6 to TRBJ2-7, with 8 bases matching TRBD2. The CDR3 reads CASSLQGTSEQYF. CDR3 nucleotides: TGTGCCAGCAGCTTACAGGGGACTAGCGAGCAGTACTTC. The whole variable domain, filled in from reference TRBV7-6 and TRBJ2-7, reads GAGVSQSPRYKVTKRGQDVALRCDPISGHVSLYWYRQALGQGPEFLTYFNYEAQQDKSGLPNDRFSAERPEGSISTLTIQRTEQRDSAMYRCASSLQGTSEQYFGPGTRLTVT.